This TCR beta chain was sequenced in a study of control samples from healthy donors and cancer patients. Here immunoSEQ multiplex PCR was the method, and the copy in TCRdb shows in-frame clones only, minus some. In the table there are hundreds of thousands of clones, around 80% of which are singletons. The CDR3 covers 16 residues. The chain joins TRBV21-1 to TRBJ2-3; the table names TRBD1, a call not compared with the DNA. TRBV21-1 is tagged as a pseudogene. The receptor was derived from a woman aged 55-75 years with lung cancer. Source material: PBMCs. The CDR3 sequence is CASSPRDRGFTDTQYF. DNA of the CDR3: TGTGCCAGCAGCCCCCGGGACAGGGGATTCACAGATACGCAGTATTTT.